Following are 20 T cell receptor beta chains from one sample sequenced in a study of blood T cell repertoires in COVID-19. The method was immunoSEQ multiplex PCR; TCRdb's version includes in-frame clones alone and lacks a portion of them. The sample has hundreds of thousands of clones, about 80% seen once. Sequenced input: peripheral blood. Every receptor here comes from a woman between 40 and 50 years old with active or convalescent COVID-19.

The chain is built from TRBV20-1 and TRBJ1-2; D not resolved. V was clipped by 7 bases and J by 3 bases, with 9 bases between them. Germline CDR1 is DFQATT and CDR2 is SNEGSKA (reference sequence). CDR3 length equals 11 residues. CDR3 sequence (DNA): TGCAGTGGGTCCGCGGACTATGGCTACACCTTC. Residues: CSGSADYGYTF.

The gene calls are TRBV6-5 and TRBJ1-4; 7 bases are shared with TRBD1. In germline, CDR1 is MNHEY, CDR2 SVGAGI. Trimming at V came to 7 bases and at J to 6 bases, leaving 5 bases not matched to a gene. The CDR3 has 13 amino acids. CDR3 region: CASNGGTDEKLFF. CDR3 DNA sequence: TGTGCCAGCAACGGCGGGACAGATGAAAAACTGTTTTTT.

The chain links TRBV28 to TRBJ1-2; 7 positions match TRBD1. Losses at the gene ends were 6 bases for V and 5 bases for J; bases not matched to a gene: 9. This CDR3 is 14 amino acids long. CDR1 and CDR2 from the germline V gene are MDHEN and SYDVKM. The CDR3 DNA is TGTGCCAGCAGGCGCAGGGGGGCGTTTTATGGCTACACCTTC. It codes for CASRRRGAFYGYTF.

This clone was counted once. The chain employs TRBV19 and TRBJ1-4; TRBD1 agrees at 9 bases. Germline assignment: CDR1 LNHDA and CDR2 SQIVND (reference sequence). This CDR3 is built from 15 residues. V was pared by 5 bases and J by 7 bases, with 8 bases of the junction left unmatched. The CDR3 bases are TGTGCCAGTAGTTTCCGACAGGGGGGGCGTGAAAAACTGTTTTTT. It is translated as CASSFRQGGREKLFF. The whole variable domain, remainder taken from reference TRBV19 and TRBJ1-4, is DGGITQSPKYLFRKEGQNVTLSCEQNLNHDAMYWYRQDPGQGLRLIYYSQIVNDFQKGDIAEGYSVSREKKESFPLTVTSAQKNPTAFYLCASSFRQGGREKLFFGSGTQLSVL.

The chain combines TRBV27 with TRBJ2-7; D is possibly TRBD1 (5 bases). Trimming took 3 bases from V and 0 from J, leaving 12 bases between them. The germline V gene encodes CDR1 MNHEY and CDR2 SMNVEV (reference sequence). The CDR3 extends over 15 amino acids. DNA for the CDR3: TGTGCCAGCAGTTTGACAGCACCGAGCTCCTACGAGCAGTACTTC. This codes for CASSLTAPSSYEQYF.

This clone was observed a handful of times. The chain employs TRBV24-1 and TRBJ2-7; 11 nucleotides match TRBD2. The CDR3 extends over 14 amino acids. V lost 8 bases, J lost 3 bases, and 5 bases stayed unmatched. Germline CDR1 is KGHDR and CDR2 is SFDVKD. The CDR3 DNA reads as TGTGCCACCAATCGACTAGCGGGACGCTACGAGCAGTACTTC. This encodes CATNRLAGRYEQYF.

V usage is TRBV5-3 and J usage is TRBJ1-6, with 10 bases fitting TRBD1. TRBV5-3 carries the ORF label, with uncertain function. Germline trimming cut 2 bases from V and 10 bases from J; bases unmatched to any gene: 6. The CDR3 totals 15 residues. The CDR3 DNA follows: TGTGCCAGAAGCTTCCCGGGACAGGGGCACTCACCCCTCCACTTT. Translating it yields CARSFPGQGHSPLHF.

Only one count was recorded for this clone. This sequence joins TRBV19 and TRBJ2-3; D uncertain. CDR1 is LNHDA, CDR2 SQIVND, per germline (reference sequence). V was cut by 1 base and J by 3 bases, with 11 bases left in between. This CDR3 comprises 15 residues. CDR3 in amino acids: CASSIGPQLTDTQYF. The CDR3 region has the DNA TGTGCCAGTAGTATAGGTCCACAGCTGACAGATACGCAGTATTTT.

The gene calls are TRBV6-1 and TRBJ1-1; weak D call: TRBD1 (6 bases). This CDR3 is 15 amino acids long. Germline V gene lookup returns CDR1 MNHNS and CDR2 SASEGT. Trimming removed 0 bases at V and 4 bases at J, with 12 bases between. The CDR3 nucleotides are TGTGCCAGCAGTGAAGCTGTGGGGGCCGGCACTGAAGCTTTCTTT. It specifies CASSEAVGAGTEAFF.

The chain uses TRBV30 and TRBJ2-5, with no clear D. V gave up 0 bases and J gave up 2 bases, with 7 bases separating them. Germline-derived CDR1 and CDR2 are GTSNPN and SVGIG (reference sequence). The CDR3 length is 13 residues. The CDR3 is CAWSVLIQETQYF. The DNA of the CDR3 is TGTGCCTGGAGTGTACTAATTCAAGAGACCCAGTACTTC.

CDR3 bases: TGTGCCAGCAGCTTGGCGCAGGGGGCGACTGGGGCCAACGTCCTGACTTTC. Protein product: CASSLAQGATGANVLTF. The chain couples TRBV5-4 to TRBJ2-6; 8 nucleotides line up with TRBD1. The CDR3 covers 17 residues. The germline V gene encodes CDR1 SGHNT and CDR2 YYREEE (reference sequence). Germline trimming cut 0 bases from V and 2 bases from J; bases unmatched to any gene: 4.

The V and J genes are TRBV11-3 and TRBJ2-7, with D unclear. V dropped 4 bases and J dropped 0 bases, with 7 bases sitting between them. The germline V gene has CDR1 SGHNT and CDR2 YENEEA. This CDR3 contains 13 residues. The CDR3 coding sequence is TGTGCCAGCAGCTCCGGAGACTCCTACGAGCAGTACTTC. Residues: CASSSGDSYEQYF. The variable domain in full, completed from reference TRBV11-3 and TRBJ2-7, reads EAGVVQSPRYKIIEKKQPVAFWCNPISGHNTLYWYLQNLGQGPELLIRYENEEAVDDSQLPKDRFSAERLKGVDSTLKIQPAELGDSAVYLCASSSGDSYEQYFGPGTRLTVT.

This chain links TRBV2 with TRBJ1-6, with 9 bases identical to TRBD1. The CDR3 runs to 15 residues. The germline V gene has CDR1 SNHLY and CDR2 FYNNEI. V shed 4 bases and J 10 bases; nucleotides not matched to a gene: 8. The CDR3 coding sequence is TGTGCCAGCAGTGCGGAGGGACAGGGAGTATCACCCCTCCACTTT. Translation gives CASSAEGQGVSPLHF.

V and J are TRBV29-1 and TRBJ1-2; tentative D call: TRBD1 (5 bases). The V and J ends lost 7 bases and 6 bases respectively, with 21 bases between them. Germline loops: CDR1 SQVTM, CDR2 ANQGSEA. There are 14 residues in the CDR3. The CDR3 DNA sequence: TGCAGCGCCACCGCTTTCGGGGGGAGGAATGGCTACACCTTC. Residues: CSATAFGGRNGYTF.

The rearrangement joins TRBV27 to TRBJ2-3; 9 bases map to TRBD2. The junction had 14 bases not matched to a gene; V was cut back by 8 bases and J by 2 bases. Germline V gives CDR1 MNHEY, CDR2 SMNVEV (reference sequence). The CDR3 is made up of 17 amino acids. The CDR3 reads CASRNAYSGSATDTQYF. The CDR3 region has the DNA TGTGCCAGCCGCAATGCTTATAGCGGGAGCGCCACAGATACGCAGTATTTT.

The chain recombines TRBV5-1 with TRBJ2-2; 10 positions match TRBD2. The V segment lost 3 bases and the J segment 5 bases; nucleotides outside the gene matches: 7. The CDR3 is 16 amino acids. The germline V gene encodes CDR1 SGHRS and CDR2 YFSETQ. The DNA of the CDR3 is TGCGCCAGCAGCTGGGGACTTAGCGGGGGGACCGGGGAGCTGTTTTTT. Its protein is CASSWGLSGGTGELFF.

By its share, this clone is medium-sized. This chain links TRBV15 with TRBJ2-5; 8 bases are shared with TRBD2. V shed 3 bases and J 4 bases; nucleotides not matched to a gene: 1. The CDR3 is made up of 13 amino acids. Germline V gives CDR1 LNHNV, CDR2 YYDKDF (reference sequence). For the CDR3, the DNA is TGTGCCACCAGCAGTCTAGCGGGAGAGACCCAGTACTTC. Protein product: CATSSLAGETQYF.

This CDR3 reads CAWTQTGFLDGYTF. The CDR3 DNA sequence: TGTGCCTGGACCCAGACAGGGTTTTTGGATGGCTACACCTTC. The V gene is TRBV30, the J gene TRBJ1-2, with TRBD1 identical over 7 bases. The CDR3 spans 14 residues. From germline, CDR1 is GTSNPN and CDR2 SVGIG (reference sequence). V lost 4 bases and J lost 6; bases outside the gene matches: 11.

CDR3 region: CASRPPGLSKQYF. CDR3 DNA sequence: TGTGCCAGCAGGCCGCCAGGGTTAAGCAAGCAGTACTTC. The J gene is TRBJ2-7, the V gene TRBV12-3 or TRBV12-4; TRBD1 might be the D (5 bases). Trimming left V 6 bases short and J 8 bases short, with 17 bases between. This CDR3 is built from 13 residues.

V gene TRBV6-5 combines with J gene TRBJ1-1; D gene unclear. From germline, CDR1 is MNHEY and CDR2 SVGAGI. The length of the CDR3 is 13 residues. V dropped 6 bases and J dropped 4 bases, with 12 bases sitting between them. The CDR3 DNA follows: TGTGCCAGCAGCCCAAAGGCGGGCACTGAAGCTTTCTTT. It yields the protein CASSPKAGTEAFF.